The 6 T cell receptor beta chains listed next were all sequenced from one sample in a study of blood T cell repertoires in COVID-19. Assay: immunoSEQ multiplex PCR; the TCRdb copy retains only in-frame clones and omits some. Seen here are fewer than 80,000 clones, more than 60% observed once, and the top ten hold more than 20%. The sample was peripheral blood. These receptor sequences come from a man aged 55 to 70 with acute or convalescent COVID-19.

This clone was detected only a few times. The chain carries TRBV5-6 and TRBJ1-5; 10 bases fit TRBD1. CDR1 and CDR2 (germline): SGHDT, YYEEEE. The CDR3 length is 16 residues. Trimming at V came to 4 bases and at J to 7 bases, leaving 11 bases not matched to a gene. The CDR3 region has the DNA TGTGCCAGCAGCCTGACAGGGGGCGCATCGAGACAGCCCCAGCATTTT. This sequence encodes CASSLTGGASRQPQHF.

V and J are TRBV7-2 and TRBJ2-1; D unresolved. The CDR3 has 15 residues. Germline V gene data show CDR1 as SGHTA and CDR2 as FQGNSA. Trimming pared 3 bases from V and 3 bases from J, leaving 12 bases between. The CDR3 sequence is CASSLLSNFYNEQFF. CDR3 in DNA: TGTGCCAGCAGCTTGCTGTCCAACTTCTACAATGAGCAGTTCTTC.

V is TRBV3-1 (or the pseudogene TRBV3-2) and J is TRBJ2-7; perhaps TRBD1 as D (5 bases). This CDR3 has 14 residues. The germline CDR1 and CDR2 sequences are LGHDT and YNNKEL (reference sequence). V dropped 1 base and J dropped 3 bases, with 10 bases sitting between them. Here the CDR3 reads CASSQGGTGYEQYF. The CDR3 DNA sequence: TGTGCCAGCAGCCAAGGGGGAACAGGCTACGAGCAGTACTTC.

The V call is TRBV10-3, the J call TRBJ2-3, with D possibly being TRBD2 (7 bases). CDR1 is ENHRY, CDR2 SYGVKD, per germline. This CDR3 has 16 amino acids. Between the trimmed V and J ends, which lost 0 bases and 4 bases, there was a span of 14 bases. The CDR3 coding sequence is TGTGCCATCAGTGAGTCGAGCCGGGGGGCAGCAGATACGCAGTATTTT. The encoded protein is CAISESSRGAADTQYF.

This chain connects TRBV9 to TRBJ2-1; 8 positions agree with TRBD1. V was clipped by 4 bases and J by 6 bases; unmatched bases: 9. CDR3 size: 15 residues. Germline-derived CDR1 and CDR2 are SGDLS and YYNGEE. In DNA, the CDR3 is TGTGCCAGCAGCCTCGGCAGGGGGCTCGGCAATGAGCAGTTCTTC. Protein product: CASSLGRGLGNEQFF.

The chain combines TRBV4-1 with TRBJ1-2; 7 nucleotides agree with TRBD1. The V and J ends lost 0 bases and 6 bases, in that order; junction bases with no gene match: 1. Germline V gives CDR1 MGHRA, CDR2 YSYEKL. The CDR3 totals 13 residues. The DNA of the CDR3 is TGCGCCAGCAGCCAAGAAACAGGGGATGGCTACACCTTC. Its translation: CASSQETGDGYTF.